One and the same sample provided the 11 T cell receptor beta chains below, sequenced in a study of response to subunit inactivated influenza vaccine. TCRdb re-analysed the RT-PCR reads in MiXCR, keeping a single row per CDR3 protein. The sample includes 160,000 or so distinct CDR3 sequences, approximately 11% seen only once; the top ten take roughly 12%. Sequenced material: non-naive T cells sorted from PBMCs, taken more than 35 days after vaccination. The receptors were sampled from a man in his forties or fifties who received an inactivated influenza vaccine.

Only a few counts were recorded for this clonotype. The chain has TRBV5-6 and TRBJ2-2; tentatively, D is TRBD1 (5 bases). The CDR3 spans 13 residues. The germline gives CDR1 SGHDT, CDR2 YYEEEE. Trimming took 3 bases from V and 6 from J, leaving 9 bases between them. The chain's CDR3 is CASSWGQAGELFF. The CDR3 DNA reads as TGTGCCAGCAGCTGGGGCCAAGCCGGGGAGCTGTTTTTT.

This clonotype was observed at least ten times. The chain employs TRBV12-3 or TRBV12-4 and TRBJ2-5; the D gene is possibly TRBD1 (5 bases). CDR3 length equals 14 residues. V lost 3 bases and J 2 bases, leaving 10 bases between the germline ends. CDR3 in amino acids: CASSFFGAQETQYF. The CDR3 DNA reads as TGTGCCAGCAGTTTTTTTGGGGCGCAAGAGACCCAGTACTTC.

This clonotype was found a few times. The V and J genes are TRBV28 and TRBJ2-7, with D maybe TRBD1 (6 bases). Per germline, CDR1 MDHEN and CDR2 SYDVKM. The V gene lost 2 bases and the J gene lost 1 base, with 15 bases spanning the gap. The CDR3 consists of 16 residues. CDR3 in DNA: TGTGCCAGCAGTTTAGTGTTGGGCCAGGGGTCCTACGAGCAGTACTTC. Protein sequence: CASSLVLGQGSYEQYF.

This clonotype occurred a few times. The rearrangement uses TRBV12-3 or TRBV12-4 and TRBJ2-7; D is undetermined. Trimming removed 4 bases at V and 5 bases at J, with 6 bases between. The CDR3 extends over 11 amino acids. The CDR3 reads CASSSFHEQYF. The CDR3, as DNA: TGTGCCAGCAGTTCCTTTCACGAGCAGTACTTC.

The chain couples TRBV5-6 to TRBJ2-3; a weak D match, TRBD2 (5 bases). The V end was cut by 2 bases, the J end by 4 bases, with 11 bases between. Germline CDR1 SGHDT, CDR2 YYEEEE. The CDR3 has 14 residues. This chain's CDR3 is CASSFLEAADTQYF. CDR3 DNA sequence: TGTGCCAGCAGCTTCCTGGAAGCGGCAGATACGCAGTATTTT.

J is TRBJ1-2 and V is TRBV12-3 or TRBV12-4, with D uncertain. Trimming removed 3 bases at V and 8 bases at J, with 10 bases between. The CDR3 runs 12 residues. The CDR3 spells CASSFTDWGYTF. DNA for the CDR3: TGTGCCAGCAGTTTTACCGATTGGGGCTACACCTTC.

The V gene is TRBV12-3 or TRBV12-4, the J gene TRBJ1-3; D unclear. V gave up 1 base and J gave up 0 bases, with 7 bases separating them. CDR3 length equals 15 residues. CDR3 coding DNA: TGTGCCAGCAGTTTAGAATGGCGCTCTGGAAACACCATATATTTT. Translation gives CASSLEWRSGNTIYF.

This clonotype was seen only a few times. The chain joins TRBV6-2 or TRBV6-3 to TRBJ2-3; 9 bases agree with TRBD2. Looked up from germline, CDR1 is MNHEY and CDR2 is SVGEGT. This CDR3 has 14 residues. V was pared by 5 bases and J by 7 bases, with 7 bases of the junction left unmatched. CDR3: CASSILAGINTQYF. CDR3 bases: TGTGCCAGCAGTATCCTAGCGGGAATCAATACGCAGTATTTT.

The rearrangement uses TRBV5-1 and TRBJ2-3; 8 nucleotides align to TRBD2. V lost 0 bases to trimming and J lost 4 bases; unmatched junction nucleotides: 7. CDR3 size: 16 residues. The germline CDR1 and CDR2 sequences are SGHRS and YFSETQ. Here the CDR3 DNA reads TGCGCCAGCAGCTTGGCCGGGGCGGGGGGAGCAGATACGCAGTATTTT. The encoded protein is CASSLAGAGGADTQYF. Combining the CDR3 with reference TRBV5-1 and TRBJ2-3 gives the whole variable domain KAGVTQTPRYLIKTRGQQVTLSCSPISGHRSVSWYQQTPGQGLQFLFEYFSETQRNKGNFPGRFSGRQFSNSRSEMNVSTLELGDSALYLCASSLAGAGGADTQYFGPGTRLTVL.

J is TRBJ2-7 and V is TRBV10-3, with D possibly matching TRBD2 (7 bases). Trimming pared 7 bases from V and 3 bases from J, leaving 16 bases between. The CDR3 covers 14 residues. The germline V gene has CDR1 ENHRY and CDR2 SYGVKD. CDR3 sequence reads: CAIKGGGSLYEQYF. The CDR3 coding sequence is TGTGCCATCAAAGGGGGGGGGAGCCTCTACGAGCAGTACTTC.

The chain links TRBV10-3 to TRBJ1-6; D not certain. The germline V and J ends were trimmed by 2 bases and 10 bases, with 18 bases remaining between them. CDR1 ENHRY and CDR2 SYGVKD come from the germline V gene. There are 16 residues in the CDR3. The CDR3 reads CAISEREQRGGSPLHF. The DNA for the CDR3 is TGTGCCATCAGTGAGAGAGAACAGCGCGGAGGATCACCCCTCCACTTT.